This TCR beta chain was retrieved from a study of T cell responses to AZD1222 COVID-19 vaccine. This CDR3 is 11 amino acids long. V lost 4 bases and J lost 9, with 12 bases in between. Looked up from germline, CDR1 is DFQATT and CDR2 is SNEGSKA (reference sequence). Clones were read by immunoSEQ multiplex PCR, and TCRdb kept only the in-frame ones, dropping some. The table has 130,000 or so clones, 80% to 95% seen once. This sequence was found in an adult in good health. The specimen comprised peripheral blood, sampled on day 0 of AZD1222 vaccination. The chain uses TRBV20-1 and TRBJ1-1, with TRBD1 as a possible D gene (5 bases). In nucleotides, the CDR3 is TGCAGTGCTACACGTTCAGGGAAAGCTTTCTTT. This encodes CSATRSGKAFF.